Each of the 21 T cell receptor beta chains below was sequenced from the same sample in a study of CD8 T cells in ankylosing spondylitis. Study-level results: Characteristic of ankylosing spondylitis blood, it appeared, was a TCR beta motif comprising several highly homologous variants.

No cognate antigen is known for these TCRs. A single record per CDR3 protein comes from TCRdb applying MiXCR to the 5' RACE reads. Of around 490,000 distinct CDR3 sequences in the sample, under 5.5% were seen once. Material for sequencing was blood, either unsorted or a sorted T cell fraction (not recorded which). The receptors were sampled from a male donor with ankylosing spondylitis.

This clonotype has just a few counts. The rearrangement joins TRBV7-2 to TRBJ2-7; possibly TRBD2 for D (5 bases). This CDR3 is 13 amino acids long. Trimming took 1 base from V and 6 from J, leaving 10 bases between them. Germline-derived CDR1 and CDR2 are SGHTA and FQGNSA. DNA of the CDR3: TGTGCCAGCAGCTTAGTAGCTAGCCTCGAGCAGTACTTC. It codes for CASSLVASLEQYF. Supplemented by reference TRBV7-2 and TRBJ2-7, the full variable domain reads GAGVSQSPSNKVTEKGKDVELRCDPISGHTALYWYRQSLGQGLEFLIYFQGNSAPDKSGLPSDRFSAERTGGSVSTLTIQRTQQEDSAVYLCASSLVASLEQYFGPGTRLTVT.

The genes are TRBV20-1 and TRBJ1-5; 7 nucleotides align to TRBD1. The CDR3 totals 12 residues. CDR1 is DFQATT and CDR2 is SNEGSKA in the germline V gene (reference sequence). Germline trimming cut 6 bases from V and 5 bases from J; bases unmatched to any gene: 4. The CDR3 loop reads CSAFTGDQPQHF. In DNA form, the CDR3 reads TGCAGTGCCTTTACAGGGGATCAGCCCCAGCATTTT.

This clonotype came up many times. V is TRBV10-3 and J is TRBJ2-7, with D perhaps assigned TRBD1 or TRBD2 (5 bases each). CDR3 length: 14 residues. Per germline, CDR1 ENHRY and CDR2 SYGVKD. Trimming shortened V by 8 bases and J by 2 bases, and 16 bases separated the two germline ends. In DNA, the CDR3 is TGTGCCATCTCTTTCCCAGGGACCACCTACGAGCAGTACTTC. Its translation: CAISFPGTTYEQYF.

In this sample, this clonotype turned up a few times. The chain recombines TRBV20-1 with TRBJ1-5; 7 bases agree with TRBD1. Germline CDR1 and CDR2: DFQATT and SNEGSKA (reference sequence). The CDR3 consists of 19 residues. V lost 1 base, J lost 2 bases, and 17 bases stayed unmatched. The CDR3 coding sequence is TGCAGTGCTAGAGCCAACCGACAGGGTCCGGTAAATGGCAATCAGCCCCAGCATTTT. It codes for CSARANRQGPVNGNQPQHF.

This clonotype was counted many times. The chain links TRBV7-2 to TRBJ2-2; the D is unclear. Germline V gene data show CDR1 as SGHTA and CDR2 as FQGNSA. The CDR3 covers 13 residues. V was shortened by 5 bases and J by 8 bases, with 12 bases between the two germline ends. The CDR3 sequence: CASSPLIDGELFF. CDR3 nucleotides: TGTGCCAGCAGCCCCCTCATTGATGGGGAGCTGTTTTTT.

This clonotype has at least ten counts. V usage is TRBV15 and J usage is TRBJ2-7; 10 nucleotides align to TRBD1. V trimming: 5 bases; J trimming: 4 bases; junction bases outside the gene matches: 8. The CDR3 sequence is 15 residues long. Germline V gene data show CDR1 as LNHNV and CDR2 as YYDKDF (reference sequence). The CDR3 sequence is CATSFRDRGGYEQYF. In DNA form, the CDR3 reads TGTGCCACCAGCTTTAGGGACAGGGGTGGTTACGAGCAGTACTTC.

This clonotype was counted only a few times. The chain carries TRBV27 and TRBJ2-2; D gene unclear. The germline V gene has CDR1 MNHEY and CDR2 SMNVEV (reference sequence). V was clipped by 2 bases and J by 5 bases, with 9 bases between them. The CDR3 is 14 residues long. The CDR3: CASSLGILTGELFF. The CDR3, as DNA: TGTGCCAGCAGTTTAGGGATCTTGACCGGGGAGCTGTTTTTT.

This clonotype has a count of ten or more. J is TRBJ2-7 and V is TRBV20-1; D may correspond to TRBD1 or TRBD2 (5 bases each). The CDR3 runs to 13 residues. With 6 bases removed from V and 0 bases from J, the gap between germline ends came to 12 bases. CDR1 and CDR2 (germline): DFQATT, SNEGSKA (reference sequence). CDR3 protein: CSARGAPSYEQYF. CDR3 DNA: TGCAGTGCCCGAGGGGCACCCTCCTACGAGCAGTACTTC.

At least ten counts were recorded for this clonotype. This sequence joins TRBV29-1 and TRBJ2-1; the D is unclear. The CDR3 extends over 14 amino acids. Germline CDR1 SQVTM, CDR2 ANQGSEA. The V end lost 4 bases, the J end lost 6 bases, and 16 bases lay between the germline ends. Here the CDR3 reads CSVAGSMKTNEQFF. The CDR3 DNA reads TGCAGCGTTGCTGGCTCAATGAAGACCAATGAGCAGTTCTTC.

This clonotype was seen repeatedly, ten times or more. The V call is TRBV4-3, the J call TRBJ2-7, with D hard to call. The V end lost 0 bases, the J end lost 6 bases, and 15 bases lay between the germline ends. The CDR3 loop spans 15 amino acids. Germline loops: CDR1 LGHNA, CDR2 YSLEER. CDR3 protein: CASSQELTSAREQYF. The CDR3 DNA follows: TGCGCCAGCAGCCAAGAACTCACTTCCGCTCGCGAGCAGTACTTC.

This clonotype occurred many times. J is TRBJ2-5 and V is TRBV27; possible D gene TRBD2, 6 bases. Germline loops: CDR1 MNHEY, CDR2 SMNVEV (reference sequence). CDR3 length: 13 residues. Trimming stripped 4 bases from V and 9 bases from J, with 15 bases between. Here the CDR3 reads CASSSPGLVAQYF. Here the CDR3 DNA reads TGTGCCAGCAGTTCACCGGGACTCGTGGCCCAGTACTTC.

This clonotype came up many times. The V call is TRBV10-3, the J call TRBJ1-1; TRBD1 is a possible D gene (5 bases). V was cut by 9 bases and J by 6 bases, with 11 bases left in between. The germline CDR1 and CDR2 sequences are ENHRY and SYGVKD. The length of the CDR3 is 11 residues. In nucleotides, the CDR3 is TGTGCCATTGGAGGGGTCTCTGAAGCTTTCTTT. It codes for CAIGGVSEAFF.

At least ten counts were recorded for this clonotype. This chain links TRBV11-2 with TRBJ2-3, with 9 bases lining up with TRBD1. The CDR3 is 16 amino acids. V shed 4 bases, J shed 2 bases, and the junction held 7 bases outside the gene matches. In germline, CDR1 is SGHAT, CDR2 FQNNGV. CDR3 sequence: CASSSSRDRVTDTQYF. The CDR3 region has the DNA TGTGCCAGCAGCTCATCCCGGGACAGGGTCACAGATACGCAGTATTTT.

This clonotype was counted many times. This chain joins TRBV28 and TRBJ1-4; TRBD1 matches at 7 bases. Germline V gene data show CDR1 as MDHEN and CDR2 as SYDVKM. There are 15 residues in the CDR3. After removal of 5 bases from V and 6 bases from J, the junction contained 9 bases not matched to a gene. The CDR3 bases are TGTGCCAGCAGTCTGGGGACAGCGGAGCATGAAAAACTGTTTTTT. Its protein is CASSLGTAEHEKLFF.

There are many counts of this clonotype. The rearrangement uses TRBV7-9 and TRBJ2-1; 7 nucleotides agree with TRBD1. Unmatched junction bases numbered 15, after V lost 5 bases and J lost 8 bases. This CDR3 has 16 amino acids. Germline loops: CDR1 SEHNR, CDR2 FQNEAQ (reference sequence). CDR3 loop: CASSIHIGTEGDEQFF. CDR3 in DNA: TGTGCCAGCAGCATTCACATAGGGACAGAAGGTGATGAGCAGTTCTTC.

This clonotype was found many times. This chain connects TRBV11-2 to TRBJ1-2; no reliable D call. The V gene lost 8 bases and the J gene lost 6 bases, with 13 bases spanning the gap. The CDR3 spans 12 residues. Germline lookup yields CDR1 SGHAT and CDR2 FQNNGV. The DNA of the CDR3 is TGTGCCAGCCGCGGAGACCGCGATGGCTACACCTTC. Amino acids: CASRGDRDGYTF. Full variable domain (outside the CDR3, taken from reference TRBV11-2 and TRBJ1-2): EAGVAQSPRYKIIEKRQSVAFWCNPISGHATLYWYQQILGQGPKLLIQFQNNGVVDDSQLPKDRFSAERLKGVDSTLKIQPAKLEDSAVYLCASRGDRDGYTFGSGTRLTVV.

This clonotype has just a few counts. This chain uses TRBV15 with TRBJ2-3, with no clear D. V shed 7 bases and J shed 6 bases, with 14 bases lying between them. From germline, CDR1 is LNHNV and CDR2 YYDKDF (reference sequence). The CDR3 covers 13 residues. CDR3 loop: CATNSQYSDTQYF. CDR3 sequence (DNA): TGTGCCACCAACTCACAGTACAGCGATACGCAGTATTTT.

CDR3 sequence reads: CASSLSAGANVLTF. DNA of the CDR3: TGCGCCAGCAGCTTATCAGCTGGGGCCAACGTCCTGACTTTC. The chain has TRBV5-1 and TRBJ2-6; D not certain. Germline V gives CDR1 SGHRS, CDR2 YFSETQ. Between the trimmed V and J ends, which lost 2 bases and 2 bases, there was a span of 5 bases. This CDR3 spans 14 amino acids.

This clonotype was observed at least ten times. V usage is TRBV6-2 or TRBV6-3 and J usage is TRBJ1-2; 7 positions match TRBD1. Germline CDR1 is MNHEY and CDR2 is SVGEGT. CDR3 size: 13 residues. J gave up 8 bases and V 5 bases, and 8 bases lay outside the gene matches. The CDR3 DNA follows: TGTGCCAGCAGTCCCGCCGACAGGGAAGGCTACACCTTC. It encodes CASSPADREGYTF.

This clonotype was recorded at least ten times. V is TRBV5-6 and J is TRBJ2-7; the match to TRBD1 covers 12 bases. The CDR3 runs 15 residues. V trimming: 3 bases; J trimming: 2 bases; junction bases outside the gene matches: 3. CDR1 SGHDT and CDR2 YYEEEE come from the germline V gene. CDR3 nucleotide sequence: TGTGCCAGCAGCTACCGGGACAGGGGGCCCTACGAGCAGTACTTC. It yields the protein CASSYRDRGPYEQYF.

This clonotype was counted ten times or more. The chain has TRBV6-2 or TRBV6-3 and TRBJ1-4; 7 nucleotides line up with TRBD1. V shed 0 bases, J shed 10 bases, and the junction held 5 bases outside the gene matches. The CDR3 has 14 amino acids. CDR1 is MNHEY and CDR2 is SVGEGT in the germline V gene. The CDR3 DNA reads TGTGCCAGCAGTTACTCGATGGGACAGACAAAACTGTTTTTT. It specifies CASSYSMGQTKLFF.